This is a list of T cell receptor beta chains from one sample in a study of T cell responses to AZD1222 COVID-19 vaccine. Sequencing was performed with immunoSEQ multiplex PCR; in TCRdb, only in-frame clones are kept and a portion is missing. Of over 100,000 clones listed, 90% are singletons. The material sequenced was peripheral blood, taken on day 0 of AZD1222 vaccination. The receptors shown here come from an adult in good health. Each CDR3 is given with its conserved first and last residue. A D gene is named only where the DNA matches it firmly.

D: TRBD1
J: TRBJ1-5
V: TRBV4-2
CDR3: CASSQATGTENQPQHF

D: .
J: TRBJ2-5
V: TRBV7-9
CDR3: CASSLIIRGHQETQYF

D: .
J: TRBJ1-2
V: TRBV5-4
CDR3: CASRPRGIYGYTF

D: TRBD2
J: TRBJ2-1
V: TRBV10-3
CDR3: CATMVLAGDHNEQFF

D: .
J: TRBJ1-1
V: TRBV6-2/TRBV6-3
CDR3: CASSYSGAQTEAFF

D: .
J: TRBJ2-2
V: TRBV7-8
CDR3: CASSLSRLNGELFF

D: .
J: TRBJ2-3
V: TRBV28
CDR3: CASRREWQGADTQYF

D: .
J: TRBJ1-1
V: TRBV24-1
CDR3: CATSDPAAGKTEAFF

D: TRBD1
J: TRBJ1-1
V: TRBV6-5
CDR3: CASRRQGAVRTEAFF

D: .
J: TRBJ2-7
V: TRBV7-9
CDR3: CASSRTVSSYEQYF

D: .
J: TRBJ1-2
V: TRBV11-2
CDR3: CASSLEARGYTF

D: TRBD1
J: TRBJ1-2
V: TRBV11-1
CDR3: CASSLARTGAGYTF

D: .
J: TRBJ1-2
V: TRBV28
CDR3: CATANYGYTF

D: .
J: TRBJ1-3
V: TRBV27
CDR3: CATRRWAIYF

D: .
J: TRBJ2-5
V: TRBV2
CDR3: CASRDNQETQYF

D: TRBD1
J: TRBJ1-1
V: TRBV10-3
CDR3: CATSGQANTEAFF

D: .
J: TRBJ2-7
V: TRBV6-5
CDR3: CASSYSAKTYEQYF

D: .
J: TRBJ1-3
V: TRBV4-1
CDR3: CASSPRQASSGNTIYF

D: .
J: TRBJ1-2
V: TRBV5-4
CDR3: CASSLDSPGSGGGYTF

D: TRBD1
J: TRBJ2-5
V: TRBV4-2
CDR3: CASSPRQGAVETQYF

D: TRBD1
J: TRBJ2-1
V: TRBV4-2
CDR3: CASRSDRWLVNEQFF

D: TRBD2
J: TRBJ2-7
V: TRBV4-3
CDR3: CASSQGIAGTRYEQYF

D: .
J: TRBJ2-4
V: TRBV6-2/TRBV6-3
CDR3: CASSYPPARGDIQYF

D: TRBD1
J: TRBJ2-7
V: TRBV7-9
CDR3: CASSLLETGQNEQYF

D: TRBD1
J: TRBJ1-5
V: TRBV4-1
CDR3: CASSLDRVDQPQHF

D: TRBD1
J: TRBJ1-4
V: TRBV18
CDR3: CASSPIGTGDEKLFF

D: TRBD1
J: TRBJ2-2
V: TRBV7-9
CDR3: CASSPGTGGPGELFF

D: .
J: TRBJ1-3
V: TRBV29-1
CDR3: CSVESGNTIYF

D: .
J: TRBJ1-6
V: TRBV19
CDR3: CASGQGYSPLHF

D: .
J: TRBJ2-6
V: TRBV6-2/TRBV6-3
CDR3: CASSYPSRGSGANVLTF

D: .
J: TRBJ2-1
V: TRBV5-1
CDR3: CASNRAIDNEQFF

D: TRBD2
J: TRBJ2-5
V: TRBV6-5
CDR3: CASSMGTSGQETQYF

D: .
J: TRBJ2-5
V: TRBV9
CDR3: CASRGSSQETQYF

D: TRBD1
J: TRBJ1-6
V: TRBV10-3
CDR3: CAISDTGGDSPLHF

D: .
J: TRBJ2-7
V: TRBV28
CDR3: CAAQGGRNVYEQYF

D: .
J: TRBJ1-1
V: TRBV20-1
CDR3: CSASYPSPPEAFF

D: .
J: TRBJ1-2
V: TRBV27
CDR3: CASDGGAFGNYGYTF

D: .
J: TRBJ2-1
V: TRBV19
CDR3: CASSPGLSFNEQFF

D: .
J: TRBJ2-5
V: TRBV30
CDR3: CAWRDYQETQYF

D: .
J: TRBJ1-1
V: TRBV28
CDR3: CAIKDSGLGTEAFF

D: .
J: TRBJ2-3
V: TRBV18
CDR3: CASSPLTTDTQYF